The next 5 T cell receptor beta chains were all read from a single sample in a study of PD-1 blockade in classical Hodgkin lymphoma. Repertoires were generated with immunoSEQ multiplex PCR, while TCRdb's copy carries only in-frame clones and drops some. The sample consists of fewer than 6,500 clones, roughly 80% of them appearing once. All patients experienced relapse after autologous stem cell transplantation, and brentuximab vedotin exposure was variable. Sequencing was performed on peripheral blood mononuclear cells (PBMCs), taken at baseline. Every receptor here comes from a human donor with classical Hodgkin lymphoma.

The chain employs TRBV11-2 and TRBJ1-2, with no clear D. The CDR3 totals 13 residues. The V gene lost 2 bases and the J gene lost 7 bases, with 11 bases spanning the gap. The germline gives CDR1 SGHAT, CDR2 FQNNGV. The CDR3 DNA sequence: TGTGCCAGCAGCTTAAGAGGGATTTTTGGCTACACCTTC. This translates into CASSLRGIFGYTF.

This clone is deemed medium-sized. The CDR3 nucleotides read TGTGCCAGCAGTTTGTCGGGGTTGGGTGGCTACACCTTC. Amino acids: CASSLSGLGGYTF. The chain is built from TRBV28 and TRBJ1-2; D unclear. The CDR3 length is 13 residues. CDR1 is MDHEN and CDR2 is SYDVKM in the germline V gene. With 3 bases removed from V and 7 bases from J, the gap between germline ends came to 12 bases.

The rearrangement links TRBV5-4 to TRBJ2-7, with 9 nucleotides matching TRBD1. CDR1 and CDR2 (germline): SGHNT, YYREEE (reference sequence). The CDR3 contains 13 residues. The junction had 0 bases not matched to a gene; V was cut back by 0 bases and J by 5 bases. CDR3 amino acids: CASSLGTGDEQYF. The CDR3 region has the DNA TGTGCCAGCAGCTTGGGGACAGGGGACGAGCAGTACTTC.

The rearrangement links TRBV30 to TRBJ1-2, with a weak D call TRBD1 (5 bases). V gave up 2 bases and J gave up 7 bases, with 17 bases separating them. Germline V gene lookup returns CDR1 GTSNPN and CDR2 SVGIG (reference sequence). CDR3 size: 14 residues. CDR3 amino acids: CAWSLFSTVGGYTF. CDR3 nucleotides: TGTGCCTGGAGTTTGTTTTCGACAGTGGGTGGCTACACCTTC.

This chain links TRBV19 with TRBJ1-2; 7 positions agree with TRBD1. The CDR3 is 16 amino acids. CDR1 is LNHDA, CDR2 SQIVND, per germline (reference sequence). V was pared by 3 bases and J by 7 bases, with 14 bases of the junction left unmatched. The CDR3 region is CASSMGTTGKGRGYTF. Here the CDR3 DNA reads TGTGCCAGTAGTATGGGAACGACAGGGAAGGGTCGTGGCTACACCTTC.